A single T cell receptor (beta chain) is shown here with its context. This record belongs to a study of T cells in Graves' hyperthyroidism and ophthalmopathy. With 5 bases removed from V and 2 bases from J, the gap between germline ends came to 19 bases. The germline CDR1 and CDR2 sequences are MGHRA and YSYEKL. The CDR3 contains 16 residues. The CDR3 regions of TCR beta were amplified from RNA transcripts. During a first-round RT-PCR of the TCR CDR3, the HTBI primer set was used. TCRdb ran MiXCR on the multiplex PCR reads and lists one entry per CDR3 protein. The table includes 500,000 to 650,000 distinct CDR3 sequences, about 20% detected once.

The chain is built from TRBV4-1 and TRBJ2-7, with D perhaps TRBD1 or TRBD2 (5 bases each). The sequence was collected from a man in his forties or fifties with Graves' ophthalmopathy. Sequencing was carried out using blood. The CDR3 reads CASSFLASGSPYEQYF. The CDR3 region has the DNA TGCGCCAGCAGCTTCCTGGCGTCAGGGAGCCCCTACGAGCAGTACTTC.